The rows below give T cell receptor beta chains drawn from one sample of a study of identifying expanded T cells in peripheral blood. Profiled with immunoSEQ multiplex PCR; TCRdb holds only in-frame clones, not every one. The sample yields around 80,000 clones, 75% to 90% seen once. The specimen was blood. The origin of the receptors is a person aged 18 to 69 in good health. CDR3s leave out the opening cysteine and the closing phenylalanine or tryptophan. D genes are given only for firm matches. A clone size is listed for some rows: how often the clone was seen (once, few, many), or a class if it is expanded.

ASVASGGDTQY	TRBJ2-3	TRBD2	once	TRBV6-1
ASGGEGVGQPQH	TRBJ1-5	.	.	TRBV12-5
ASSPDRTDGYT	TRBJ1-2	TRBD1	few	TRBV28
ASSLVGFSGTGELF	TRBJ2-2	.	.	TRBV5-1
ASSRDILANTIY	TRBJ1-3	.	.	TRBV28
ASSEVEAGSQY	TRBJ2-5	.	.	TRBV2
ASSLGGTGGVYGYT	TRBJ1-2	TRBD1	.	TRBV7-2
ASSLAGGSDYGYT	TRBJ1-2	.	.	TRBV5-1
ASSEAGLSPETQY	TRBJ2-5	.	.	TRBV2
ASSRSGTGGSPLH	TRBJ1-6	TRBD1	few	TRBV25-1
ASSLYLQGANKPLSWANEKLF	TRBJ1-4	.	.	TRBV5-1
ASSLSTGKSGNTIY	TRBJ1-3	.	.	TRBV9
ASSAGGDNNSPLH	TRBJ1-6	.	.	TRBV9
ASSLVNGALYQETQY	TRBJ2-5	.	.	TRBV5-1
ASNEEGRYTEAF	TRBJ1-1	.	.	TRBV2
ASSASGTGDPDQPQH	TRBJ1-5	TRBD1	.	TRBV19
ASTTTPYEQY	TRBJ2-7	.	.	TRBV6-1
ASGDMSNYGYT	TRBJ1-2	.	.	TRBV2
ASSSSQGAGNTIY	TRBJ1-3	.	.	TRBV5-4
ASWGRNTEAF	TRBJ1-1	.	.	TRBV28